This T cell receptor (beta chain) derives from a study of Ad26.COV2.S vaccination and SARS-CoV-2 variants. Study as a whole: It was the COV1001 Ad26.COV2.S trial arm that included the donor. Overall study results and limits: Possible underestimation of total T cell responses by the TCR breadth and depth analyses was noted.

Sequencing was performed with immunoSEQ multiplex PCR; in TCRdb, only in-frame clones are kept and a portion is missing. In the table there are more than 400,000 clones, over 80% of which are singletons. As concerns this clone: Its specificity is not known.

Treatment here: over 15 received Ad26.COV2.S at low or high dose, single or two shots; several received placebo; per-sample allocation not given. Samples analyzed were those drawn on day 63 after the first vaccine or placebo injection. A Boston donor was an adult aged 18-55 years. Germline CDR1 is LNHDA and CDR2 is SQIVND (reference sequence). V was shortened by 6 bases and J by 4 bases, with 7 bases between the two germline ends. The CDR3 spans 11 residues. The sequenced sample was peripheral blood, obtained in a trial of Ad26.COV2.S vaccine versus placebo. The source of this sequence is a person between 18 and 65 years old who received the Ad26.COV2.S COVID-19 vaccine or a placebo. The chain joins TRBV19 to TRBJ2-7; D is perhaps TRBD1 (6 bases). CDR3 coding DNA: TGTGCCAGTAGGGGGGCATACGAGCAGTACTTC. It codes for CASRGAYEQYF.